This T cell receptor beta chain was sequenced in a study of shared clonotypes between healthy human individuals. Terminally differentiated effector memory CD45RA+ cells were left out of the naive CD8 fraction, which was CD45RO-negative and positively selected for CCR7. Sequenced by immunoSEQ multiplex PCR; TCRdb stores in-frame clones only, minus some. The sample holds some 1,900,000 clones; approximately 94% are singletons and the top ten take approximately 1%. The specimen sequenced was naive CD8+ T cells sorted from blood. This TCR was recovered from a man younger than 30 in good health.

The chain's CDR3 is CASRESGTVYGYTF. Written as DNA, the CDR3 is TGTGCCAGCAGAGAGTCCGGGACGGTCTATGGCTACACCTTC. The rearrangement links TRBV6-5 to TRBJ1-2, with D possibly matching TRBD1 (5 bases). Trimming took off 6 bases at V and 4 bases at J, with 15 bases between the two ends. Germline-derived CDR1 and CDR2 are MNHEY and SVGAGI. The CDR3 loop spans 14 amino acids.